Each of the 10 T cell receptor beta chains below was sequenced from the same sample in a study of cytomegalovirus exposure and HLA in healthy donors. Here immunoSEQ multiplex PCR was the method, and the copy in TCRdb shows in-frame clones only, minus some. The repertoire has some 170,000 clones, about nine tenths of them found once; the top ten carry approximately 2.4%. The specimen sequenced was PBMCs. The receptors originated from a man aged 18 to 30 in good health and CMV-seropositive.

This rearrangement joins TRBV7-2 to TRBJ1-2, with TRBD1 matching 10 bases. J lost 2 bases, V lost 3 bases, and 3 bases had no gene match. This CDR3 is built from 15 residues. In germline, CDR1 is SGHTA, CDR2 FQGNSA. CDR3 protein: CASSLGQGTNYGYTF. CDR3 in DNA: TGTGCCAGCAGCTTGGGACAGGGGACGAACTATGGCTACACCTTC.

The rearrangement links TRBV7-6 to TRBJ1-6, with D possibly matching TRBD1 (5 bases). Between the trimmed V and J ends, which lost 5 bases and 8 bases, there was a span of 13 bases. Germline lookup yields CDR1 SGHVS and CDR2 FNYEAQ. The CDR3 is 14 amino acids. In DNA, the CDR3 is TGTGCCAGCAGCCCAGGGCTTGTGGATTCACCCCTCCACTTT. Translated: CASSPGLVDSPLHF.

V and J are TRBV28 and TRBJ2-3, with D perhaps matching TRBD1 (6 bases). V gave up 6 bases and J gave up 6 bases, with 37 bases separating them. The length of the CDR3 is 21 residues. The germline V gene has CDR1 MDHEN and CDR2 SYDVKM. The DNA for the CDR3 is TGTGCCAGCAGCTCCACAACCCCCCCCACAGGGACCATCTTGTATCGGGATACGCAGTATTTT. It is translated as CASSSTTPPTGTILYRDTQYF.

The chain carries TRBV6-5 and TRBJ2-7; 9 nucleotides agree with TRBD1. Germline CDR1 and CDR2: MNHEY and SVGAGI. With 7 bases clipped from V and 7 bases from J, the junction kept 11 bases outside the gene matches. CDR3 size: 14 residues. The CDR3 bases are TGTGCCAGCAACCCGGGACAGGGTCTGAAGGAGCAGTACTTC. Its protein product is CASNPGQGLKEQYF.

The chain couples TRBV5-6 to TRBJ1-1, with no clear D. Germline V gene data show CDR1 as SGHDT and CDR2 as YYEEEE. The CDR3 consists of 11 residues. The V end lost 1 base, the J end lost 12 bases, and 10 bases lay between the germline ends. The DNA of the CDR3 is TGTGCCAGCAGCTTGCGAGGGCGGACTTTCTTT. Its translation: CASSLRGRTFF.

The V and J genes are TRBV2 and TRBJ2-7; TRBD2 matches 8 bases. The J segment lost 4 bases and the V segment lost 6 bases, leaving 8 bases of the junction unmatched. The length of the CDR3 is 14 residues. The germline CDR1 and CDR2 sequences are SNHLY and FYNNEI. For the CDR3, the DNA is TGTGCCAGCAGGGAACGACTAGCGCTATACGAGCAGTACTTC. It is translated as CASRERLALYEQYF.

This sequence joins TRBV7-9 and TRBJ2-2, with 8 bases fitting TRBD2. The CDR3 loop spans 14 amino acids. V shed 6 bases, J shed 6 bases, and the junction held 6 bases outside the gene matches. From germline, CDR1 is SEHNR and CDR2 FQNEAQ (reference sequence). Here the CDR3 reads CASRAGLGAGELFF. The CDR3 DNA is TGTGCCAGCAGGGCGGGACTAGGGGCCGGGGAGCTGTTTTTT.

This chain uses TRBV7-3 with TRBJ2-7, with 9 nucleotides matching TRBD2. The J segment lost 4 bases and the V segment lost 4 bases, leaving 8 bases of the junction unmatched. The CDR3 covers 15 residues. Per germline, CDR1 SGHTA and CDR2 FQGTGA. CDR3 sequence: CASSSAGTSSYEQYF. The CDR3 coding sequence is TGTGCCAGCAGCTCGGCCGGGACTAGCTCGTACGAGCAGTACTTC.

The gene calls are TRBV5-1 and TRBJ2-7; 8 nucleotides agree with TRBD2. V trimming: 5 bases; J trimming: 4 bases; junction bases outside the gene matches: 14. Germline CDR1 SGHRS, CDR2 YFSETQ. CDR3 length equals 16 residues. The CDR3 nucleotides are TGCGCCAGCAGAGAGACCACCGGACTAGCAATTTACGAGCAGTACTTC. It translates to CASRETTGLAIYEQYF.

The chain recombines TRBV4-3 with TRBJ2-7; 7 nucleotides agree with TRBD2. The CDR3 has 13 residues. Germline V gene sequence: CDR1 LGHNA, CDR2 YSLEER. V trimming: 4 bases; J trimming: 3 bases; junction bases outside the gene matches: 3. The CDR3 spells CASSLGGNYEQYF. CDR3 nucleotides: TGCGCCAGCAGCCTCGGGGGGAACTACGAGCAGTACTTC.